These 14 T cell receptor beta chains share one sample of origin, sequenced in a study of blood T cell repertoires in COVID-19. Clones were read by immunoSEQ multiplex PCR, and TCRdb kept only the in-frame ones, dropping some. The repertoire consists of 200,000 to 300,000 clones, with less than 90% occurring once and the leading ten covering approximately 1.4%. Specimen: peripheral blood. The receptors come from a middle-aged woman who had recovered from COVID-19.

With regard to this clone: Other DNA sequences of this sample code for an identical CDR3. This chain connects TRBV27 to TRBJ1-4; the D gene is possibly TRBD1 (5 bases). There are 12 residues in the CDR3. Germline CDR1 and CDR2: MNHEY and SMNVEV (reference sequence). Trimming shortened V by 5 bases and J by 8 bases, and 9 bases separated the two germline ends. The CDR3 DNA reads as TGTGCCAGCAGTCACGGGGGGGAAAAACTGTTTTTT. Translation gives CASSHGGEKLFF.

This sequence joins TRBV6-1 and TRBJ2-1; 12 nucleotides align to TRBD2. The CDR3 is made up of 19 amino acids. With 2 bases clipped from V and 6 bases from J, the junction kept 14 bases outside the gene matches. Germline assignment: CDR1 MNHNS and CDR2 SASEGT. CDR3 amino acids: CASSESLVTSGGSGNEQFF. CDR3 DNA: TGTGCCAGCAGTGAAAGTTTGGTAACTAGCGGGGGGAGTGGCAATGAGCAGTTCTTC.

The chain is built from TRBV10-3 and TRBJ2-5, with a tentative D call TRBD2 (5 bases). Trimming took off 5 bases at V and 5 bases at J, with 9 bases between the two ends. This CDR3 region has 12 residues. Germline V gives CDR1 ENHRY, CDR2 SYGVKD. Here the CDR3 reads CAISTGMETQYF. The CDR3 nucleotides read TGTGCCATCAGTACCGGGATGGAGACCCAGTACTTC.

The rearrangement joins TRBV30 to TRBJ2-3; D possibly corresponds to TRBD1 (5 bases). This CDR3 has 13 amino acids. V was shortened by 2 bases and J by 2 bases, with 8 bases between the two germline ends. Germline V gives CDR1 GTSNPN, CDR2 SVGIG (reference sequence). In DNA, the CDR3 is TGTGCCTGGAGTAAGGACACCACAGATACGCAGTATTTT. Amino acids: CAWSKDTTDTQYF.

The chain is built from TRBV28 and TRBJ2-2, with 12 bases lining up with TRBD2. This CDR3 contains 19 residues. Per germline, CDR1 MDHEN and CDR2 SYDVKM. J gave up 2 bases and V 3 bases, and 10 bases lay outside the gene matches. The CDR3 region is CASSLDRTSGATNTGELFF. Here the CDR3 DNA reads TGTGCCAGCAGTTTGGATCGGACTAGCGGGGCAACCAACACCGGGGAGCTGTTTTTT.

V usage is TRBV4-1 and J usage is TRBJ2-7; D might be TRBD1 (6 bases). This CDR3 spans 15 amino acids. The ends were cut back, 0 bases at V and 3 bases at J, with 12 bases in the middle. CDR1 and CDR2 from the germline V gene are MGHRA and YSYEKL. The CDR3 spells CASSQDRGSDYEQYF. As DNA, the CDR3 is TGCGCCAGCAGCCAAGATAGGGGGTCTGACTACGAGCAGTACTTC.

The chain combines TRBV28 with TRBJ2-1, with 10 bases matching TRBD2. The CDR3 runs to 18 residues. The germline V gene encodes CDR1 MDHEN and CDR2 SYDVKM. The junction had 16 bases not matched to a gene; V was cut back by 5 bases and J by 6 bases. This CDR3 reads CASSHRQAGGQSGNEQFF. For the CDR3, the DNA is TGTGCCAGCAGTCACCGCCAAGCGGGGGGGCAGTCGGGCAATGAGCAGTTCTTC.

V gene TRBV6-5 combines with J gene TRBJ1-2, with 7 bases fitting TRBD1. The germline gives CDR1 MNHEY, CDR2 SVGAGI. The CDR3 has 14 amino acids. Germline trimming cut 4 bases from V and 5 bases from J; bases unmatched to any gene: 7. The CDR3 DNA reads TGTGCCAGCAGTTTGGAGGGGGCTGGATATGGCTACACCTTC. This codes for CASSLEGAGYGYTF.

The chain carries TRBV6-6 and TRBJ1-1; possible D gene TRBD1, 6 bases. The CDR3 contains 14 residues. Germline assignment: CDR1 MNHNY and CDR2 SVGAGI (reference sequence). V was clipped by 6 bases and J by 5 bases, with 16 bases between them. Here the CDR3 reads CASSPGSRGTEAFF. The CDR3 nucleotides are TGTGCCAGCAGCCCGGGTAGCAGGGGTACTGAAGCTTTCTTT.

The chain joins TRBV11-2 to TRBJ1-1; a weak D match, TRBD1 (5 bases). The V end lost 5 bases, the J end lost 5 bases, and 15 bases lay between the germline ends. This CDR3 contains 14 residues. Germline loops: CDR1 SGHAT, CDR2 FQNNGV. The CDR3 here is CASSPGYGGTEAFF. In nucleotides, the CDR3 is TGTGCCAGCAGCCCAGGGTATGGGGGGACTGAAGCTTTCTTT.

The rearrangement joins TRBV2 to TRBJ2-2, with TRBD1 matching over 8 bases. V shed 1 base and J 4 bases; nucleotides not matched to a gene: 2. The CDR3 sequence is 15 residues long. CDR1 SNHLY and CDR2 FYNNEI come from the germline V gene. The CDR3, as DNA: TGTGCCAGCAGTGAAGAGACAGGGGTCACCGGGGAGCTGTTTTTT. It codes for CASSEETGVTGELFF.

The chain links TRBV3-1 (or the pseudogene TRBV3-2) to TRBJ2-4; tentative D call: TRBD2 (5 bases). The V and J ends lost 4 bases and 0 bases respectively, with 19 bases between them. In germline, CDR1 is LGHDT, CDR2 YNNKEL (reference sequence). This CDR3 has 18 residues. DNA of the CDR3: TGTGCCAGCAGCCCCCCTGTTGGAGGAGTCATAGCCAAAAACATTCAGTACTTC. Translated: CASSPPVGGVIAKNIQYF.

V gene TRBV19 combines with J gene TRBJ2-3; TRBD1 matches at 8 bases. The trim removed 8 bases at V and 0 bases at J, leaving 4 bases unmatched. The CDR3 extends over 14 amino acids. Germline-derived CDR1 and CDR2 are LNHDA and SQIVND (reference sequence). CDR3 in DNA: TGTGCCAGTGGGGACAGGTTTAGCACAGATACGCAGTATTTT. Protein: CASGDRFSTDTQYF.

This sequence joins TRBV7-2 and TRBJ2-7, with a possible D match to TRBD1 (6 bases). CDR1 and CDR2 from the germline V gene are SGHTA and FQGNSA. V was clipped by 5 bases and J by 12 bases, with 17 bases between them. The CDR3 is 12 amino acids. The CDR3 DNA reads as TGTGCCAGCAGCCCCGACAGGACGGAATGGTACTTC. Translated, it gives CASSPDRTEWYF.